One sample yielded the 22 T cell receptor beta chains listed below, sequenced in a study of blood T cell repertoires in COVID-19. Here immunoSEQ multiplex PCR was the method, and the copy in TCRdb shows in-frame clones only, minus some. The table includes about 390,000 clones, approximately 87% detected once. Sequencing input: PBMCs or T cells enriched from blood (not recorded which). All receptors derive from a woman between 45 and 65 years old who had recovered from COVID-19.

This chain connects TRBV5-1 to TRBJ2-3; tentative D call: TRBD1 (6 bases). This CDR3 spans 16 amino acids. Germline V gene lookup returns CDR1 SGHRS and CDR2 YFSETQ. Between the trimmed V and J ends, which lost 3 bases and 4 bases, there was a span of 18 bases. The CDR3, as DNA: TGCGCCAGCAGCTGGGGACGTGGGGCAGGGGCAGATACGCAGTATTTT. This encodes CASSWGRGAGADTQYF.

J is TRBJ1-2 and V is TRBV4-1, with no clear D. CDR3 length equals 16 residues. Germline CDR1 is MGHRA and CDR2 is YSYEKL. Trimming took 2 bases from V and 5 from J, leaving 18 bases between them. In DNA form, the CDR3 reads TGCGCCAGCAGCCAACAAGCAATAGTCGGGAAATATGGCTACACCTTC. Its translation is CASSQQAIVGKYGYTF.

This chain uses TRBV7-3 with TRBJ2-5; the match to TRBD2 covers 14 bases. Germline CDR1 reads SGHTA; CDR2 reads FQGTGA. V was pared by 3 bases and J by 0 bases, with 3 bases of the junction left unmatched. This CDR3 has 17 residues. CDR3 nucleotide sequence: TGTGCCAGCAGCTTGGGGACTAGCGGGGGTTACCAAGAGACCCAGTACTTC. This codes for CASSLGTSGGYQETQYF. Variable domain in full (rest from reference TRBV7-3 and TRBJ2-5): GAGVSQTPSNKVTEKGKYVELRCDPISGHTALYWYRQSLGQGPEFLIYFQGTGAADDSGLPNDRFFAVRPEGSVSTLKIQRTERGDSAVYLCASSLGTSGGYQETQYFGPGTRLLVL.

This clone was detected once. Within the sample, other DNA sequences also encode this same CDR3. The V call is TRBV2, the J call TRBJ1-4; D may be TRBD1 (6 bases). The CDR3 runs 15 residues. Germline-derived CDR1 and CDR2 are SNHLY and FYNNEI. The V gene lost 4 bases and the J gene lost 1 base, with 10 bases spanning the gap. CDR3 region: CASSGQGLTNEKLFF. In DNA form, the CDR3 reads TGTGCCAGCAGTGGTCAGGGGCTAACTAATGAAAAACTGTTTTTT.

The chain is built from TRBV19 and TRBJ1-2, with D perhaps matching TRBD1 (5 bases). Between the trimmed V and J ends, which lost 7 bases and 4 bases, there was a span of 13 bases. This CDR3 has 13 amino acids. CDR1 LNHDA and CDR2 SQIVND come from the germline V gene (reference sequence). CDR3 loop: CASMSGGGYGYTF. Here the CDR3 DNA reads TGTGCCAGTATGTCCGGGGGTGGCTATGGCTACACCTTC.

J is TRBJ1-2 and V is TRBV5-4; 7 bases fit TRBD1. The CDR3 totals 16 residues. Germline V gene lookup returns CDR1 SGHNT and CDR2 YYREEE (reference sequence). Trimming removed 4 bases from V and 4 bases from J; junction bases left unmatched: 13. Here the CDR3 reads CASSRAARQGSYGYTF. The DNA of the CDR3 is TGTGCCAGCAGCCGAGCCGCCCGACAGGGCTCCTATGGCTACACCTTC.

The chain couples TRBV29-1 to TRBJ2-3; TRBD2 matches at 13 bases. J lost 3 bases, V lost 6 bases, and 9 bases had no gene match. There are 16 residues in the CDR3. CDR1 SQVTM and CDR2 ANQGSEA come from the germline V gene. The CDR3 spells CSVDLLAGGRTDTQYF. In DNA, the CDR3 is TGCAGCGTGGACCTACTAGCGGGGGGGCGGACAGATACGCAGTATTTT.

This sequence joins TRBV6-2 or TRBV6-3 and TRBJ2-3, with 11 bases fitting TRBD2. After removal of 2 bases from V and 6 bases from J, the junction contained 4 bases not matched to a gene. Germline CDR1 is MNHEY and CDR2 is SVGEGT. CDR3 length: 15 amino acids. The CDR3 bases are TGTGCCAGCAGTTACGCTAGCGGGGGGAGGGATACGCAGTATTTT. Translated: CASSYASGGRDTQYF.

This chain's CDR3 is CASSQDLTSGLGTQYF. CDR3 nucleotides: TGTGCCAGCAGCCAAGATCTGACTAGCGGACTTGGGACCCAGTACTTC. This rearrangement joins TRBV4-2 to TRBJ2-5, with 9 positions matching TRBD2. Trimming took 0 bases from V and 7 from J; bases not matched to a gene: 9. Germline V gene lookup returns CDR1 LGHNA and CDR2 YNFKEQ. The CDR3 is 16 residues long.

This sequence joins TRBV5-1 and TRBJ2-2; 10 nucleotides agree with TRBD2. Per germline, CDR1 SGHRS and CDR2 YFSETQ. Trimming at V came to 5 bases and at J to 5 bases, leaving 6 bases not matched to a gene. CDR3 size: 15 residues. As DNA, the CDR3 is TGCGCCAGCAGAGCGGCACTAGCGGGGACCGGGGAGCTGTTTTTT. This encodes CASRAALAGTGELFF.

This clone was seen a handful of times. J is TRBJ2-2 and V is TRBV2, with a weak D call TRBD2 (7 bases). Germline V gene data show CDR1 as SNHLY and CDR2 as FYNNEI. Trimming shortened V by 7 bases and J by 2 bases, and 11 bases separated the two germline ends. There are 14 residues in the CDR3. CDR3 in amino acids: CASKGGGNTGELFF. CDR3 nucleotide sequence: TGTGCCAGCAAGGGCGGGGGCAACACCGGGGAGCTGTTTTTT.

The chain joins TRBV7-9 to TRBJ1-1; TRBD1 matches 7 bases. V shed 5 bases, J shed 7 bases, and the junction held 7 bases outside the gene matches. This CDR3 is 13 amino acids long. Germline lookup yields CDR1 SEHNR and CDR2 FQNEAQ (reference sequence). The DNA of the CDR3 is TGTGCCAGCAGCCCTAAACAGGGGAATGAAGCTTTCTTT. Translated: CASSPKQGNEAFF.

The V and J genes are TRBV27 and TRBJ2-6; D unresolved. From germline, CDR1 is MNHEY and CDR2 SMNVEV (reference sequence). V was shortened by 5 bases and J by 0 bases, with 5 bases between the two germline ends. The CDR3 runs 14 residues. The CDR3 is CASSASSGANVLTF. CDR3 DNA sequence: TGTGCCAGCAGTGCCAGCTCTGGGGCCAACGTCCTGACTTTC. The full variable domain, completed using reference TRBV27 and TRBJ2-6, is EAQVTQNPRYLITVTGKKLTVTCSQNMNHEYMSWYRQDPGLGLRQIYYSMNVEVTDKGDVPEGYKVSRKEKRNFPLILESPSPNQTSLYFCASSASSGANVLTFGAGSRLTVL.

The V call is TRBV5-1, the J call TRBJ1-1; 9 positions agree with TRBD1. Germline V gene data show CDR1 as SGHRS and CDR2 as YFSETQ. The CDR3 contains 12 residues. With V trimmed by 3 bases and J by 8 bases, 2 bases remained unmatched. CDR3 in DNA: TGCGCCAGCAGCTGGGACAGGGACGAAGCTTTCTTT. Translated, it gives CASSWDRDEAFF.

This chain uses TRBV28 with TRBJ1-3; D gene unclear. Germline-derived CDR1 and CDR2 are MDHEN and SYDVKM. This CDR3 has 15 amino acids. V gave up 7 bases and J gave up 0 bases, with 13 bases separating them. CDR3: CASNSGVLSGNTIYF. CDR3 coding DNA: TGTGCCAGCAACTCCGGGGTCCTCTCTGGAAACACCATATATTTT.

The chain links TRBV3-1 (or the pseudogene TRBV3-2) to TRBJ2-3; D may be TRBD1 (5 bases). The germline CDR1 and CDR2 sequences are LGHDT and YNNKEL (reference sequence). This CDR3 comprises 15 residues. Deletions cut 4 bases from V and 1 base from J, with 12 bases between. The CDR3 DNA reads TGTGCCAGCAGCCGAGTGATACAGGGCACAGATACGCAGTATTTT. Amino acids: CASSRVIQGTDTQYF.

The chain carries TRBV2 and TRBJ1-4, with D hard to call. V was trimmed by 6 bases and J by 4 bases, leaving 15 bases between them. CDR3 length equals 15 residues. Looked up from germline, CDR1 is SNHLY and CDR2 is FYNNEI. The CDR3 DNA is TGTGCCAGCAGGAGTTGGGCAGCTAATAATGAAAAACTGTTTTTT. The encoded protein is CASRSWAANNEKLFF.

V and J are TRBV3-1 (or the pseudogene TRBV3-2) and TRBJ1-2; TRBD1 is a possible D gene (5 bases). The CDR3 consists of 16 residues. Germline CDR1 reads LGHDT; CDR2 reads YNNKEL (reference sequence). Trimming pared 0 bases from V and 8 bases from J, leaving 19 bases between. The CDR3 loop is CASSQDPLAGKDGYTF. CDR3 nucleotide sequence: TGTGCCAGCAGCCAAGATCCCTTAGCAGGGAAGGACGGCTACACCTTC.

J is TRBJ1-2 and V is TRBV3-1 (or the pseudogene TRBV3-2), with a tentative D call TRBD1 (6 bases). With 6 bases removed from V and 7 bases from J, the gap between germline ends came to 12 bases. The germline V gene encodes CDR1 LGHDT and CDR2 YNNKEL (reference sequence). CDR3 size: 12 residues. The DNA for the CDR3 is TGTGCCAGCAGAGGGGGTGTCGGTGGCTACACCTTC. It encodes CASRGGVGGYTF.

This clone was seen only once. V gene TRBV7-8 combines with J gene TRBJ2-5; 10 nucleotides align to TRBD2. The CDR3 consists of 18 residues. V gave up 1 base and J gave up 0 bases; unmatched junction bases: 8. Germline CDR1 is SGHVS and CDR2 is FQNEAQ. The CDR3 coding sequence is TGTGCCAGCAGCTTAGTACTAGCGGGGTTACAACACCAAGAGACCCAGTACTTC. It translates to CASSLVLAGLQHQETQYF.

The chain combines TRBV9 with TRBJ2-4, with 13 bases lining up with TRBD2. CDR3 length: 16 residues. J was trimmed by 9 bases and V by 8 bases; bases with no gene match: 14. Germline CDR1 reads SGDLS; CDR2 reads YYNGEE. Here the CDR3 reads CASSMGLAGNGGIQYF. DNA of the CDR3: TGTGCCAGTTCAATGGGACTAGCGGGGAATGGCGGCATTCAGTACTTC.

Written as DNA, the CDR3 is TGTGCCAGCAGGAAAGACGGATACTACTCTACGGGCTACACCTTC. It specifies CASRKDGYYSTGYTF. V and J are TRBV2 and TRBJ1-2; D unclear. CDR3 length: 15 amino acids. Germline assignment: CDR1 SNHLY and CDR2 FYNNEI. The V gene lost 6 bases and the J gene lost 8 bases, with 22 bases spanning the gap.